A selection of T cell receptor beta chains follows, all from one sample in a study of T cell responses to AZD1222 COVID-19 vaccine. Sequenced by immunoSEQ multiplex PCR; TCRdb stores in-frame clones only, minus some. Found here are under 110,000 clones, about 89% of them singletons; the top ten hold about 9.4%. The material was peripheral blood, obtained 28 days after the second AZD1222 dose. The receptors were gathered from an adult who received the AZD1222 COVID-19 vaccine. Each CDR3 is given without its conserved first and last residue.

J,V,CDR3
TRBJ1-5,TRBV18,ASSPFGRTGVGQPQH
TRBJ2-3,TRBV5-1,ASSPRGVPIGTDTQY
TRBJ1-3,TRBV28,ASRGGGFVSGNTIY
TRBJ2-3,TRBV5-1,ASSFASGAGADTQY
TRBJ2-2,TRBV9,ASRPGGGNTGELF
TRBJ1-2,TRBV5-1,ASSLDGTAYYGYT
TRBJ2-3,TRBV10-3,AISEYRGGSTTDTQY
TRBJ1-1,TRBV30,AWSVRQGENEAF
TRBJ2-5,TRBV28,ASSLFATQETQY
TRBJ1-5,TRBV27,ASSFLLRGSPQH
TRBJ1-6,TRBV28,ASRGGFGNSPLH
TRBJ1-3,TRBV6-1,ASSEGWDQPLAFSKDTIY
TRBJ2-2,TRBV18,ASSLRAGELF
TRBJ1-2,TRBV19,ASSRRTFTNYGYT
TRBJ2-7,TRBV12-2,ASRSDYPPGQGAYEQY
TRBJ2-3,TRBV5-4,ASSFSTDTQY
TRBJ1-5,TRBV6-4,ASSLQETVSNQPQH
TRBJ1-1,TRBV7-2,ASSFRGRPNTEAF
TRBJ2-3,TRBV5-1,ASSLVGEDTQY
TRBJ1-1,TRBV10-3,AISESEGNTEAF
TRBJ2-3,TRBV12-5,ASGLGLAGGSTDTQY
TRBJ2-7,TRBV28,ASSPFGVSSYEQY
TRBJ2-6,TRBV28,AGSSLASGANVLT
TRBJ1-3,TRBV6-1,ASSDLQGAKGNTIY
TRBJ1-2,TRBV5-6,ASSLGWRGDGYT
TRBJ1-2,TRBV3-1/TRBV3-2,ASSQDLGYGYT
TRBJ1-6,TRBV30,AWSLTGDNSPLH